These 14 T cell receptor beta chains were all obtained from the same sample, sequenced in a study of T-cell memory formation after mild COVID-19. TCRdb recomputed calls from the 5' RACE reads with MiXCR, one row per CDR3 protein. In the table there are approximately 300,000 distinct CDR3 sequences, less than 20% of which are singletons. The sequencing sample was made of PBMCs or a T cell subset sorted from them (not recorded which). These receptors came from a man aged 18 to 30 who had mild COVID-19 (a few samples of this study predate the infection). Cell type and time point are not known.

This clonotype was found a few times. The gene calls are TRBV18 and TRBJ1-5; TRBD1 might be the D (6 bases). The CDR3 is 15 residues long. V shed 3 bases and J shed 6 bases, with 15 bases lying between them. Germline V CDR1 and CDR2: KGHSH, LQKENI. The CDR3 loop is CASSPVGARSQPQHF. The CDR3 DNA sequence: TGTGCCAGCTCACCGGTGGGGGCGCGGAGTCAGCCCCAGCATTTT.

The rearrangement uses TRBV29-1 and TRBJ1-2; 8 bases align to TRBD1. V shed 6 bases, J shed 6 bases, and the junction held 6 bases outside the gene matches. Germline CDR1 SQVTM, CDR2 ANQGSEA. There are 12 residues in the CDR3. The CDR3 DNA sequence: TGCAGCGTGGGAGACAGGGGCAATGGCTACACCTTC. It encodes CSVGDRGNGYTF.

Here the CDR3 DNA reads TGTGCCAGCAGCTGGCGGGGGGGCGGCGATGAGCAGTTCTTC. It is translated as CASSWRGGGDEQFF. The chain carries TRBV7-6 and TRBJ2-1, with TRBD2 matching over 9 bases. The CDR3 contains 14 residues. CDR1 SGHVS and CDR2 FNYEAQ come from the germline V gene. Unmatched junction bases numbered 6, after V lost 4 bases and J lost 8 bases.

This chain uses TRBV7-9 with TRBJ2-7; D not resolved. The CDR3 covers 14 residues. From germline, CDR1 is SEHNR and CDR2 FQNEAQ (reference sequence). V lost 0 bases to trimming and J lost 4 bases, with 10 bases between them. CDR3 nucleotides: TGTGCCAGCAGCTTAGCGAGCACCGGATACGAGCAGTACTTC. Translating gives CASSLASTGYEQYF.

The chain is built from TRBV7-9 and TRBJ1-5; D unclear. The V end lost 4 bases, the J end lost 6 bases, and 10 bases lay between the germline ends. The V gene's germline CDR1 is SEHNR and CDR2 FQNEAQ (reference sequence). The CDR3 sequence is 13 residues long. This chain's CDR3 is CASSSNWVQPQHF. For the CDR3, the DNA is TGTGCCAGCAGCTCTAATTGGGTTCAGCCCCAGCATTTT.

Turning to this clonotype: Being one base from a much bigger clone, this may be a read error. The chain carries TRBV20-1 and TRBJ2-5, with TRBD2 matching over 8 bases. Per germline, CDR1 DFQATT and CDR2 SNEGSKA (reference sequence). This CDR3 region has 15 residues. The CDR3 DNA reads TGCAGTGATAGAGAGCTAACTAGCGGCCAAGAGACCCAGTACTTC. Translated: CSDRELTSGQETQYF.

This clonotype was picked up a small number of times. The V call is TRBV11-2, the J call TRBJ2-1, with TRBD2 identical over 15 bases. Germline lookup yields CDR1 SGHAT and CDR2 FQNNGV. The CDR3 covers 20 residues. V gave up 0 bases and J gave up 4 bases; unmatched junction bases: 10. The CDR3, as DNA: TGTGCCAGCAGCTTAGACGGACTAGCGGGGGGGCCTTATTTTTACAATGAGCAGTTCTTC. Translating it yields CASSLDGLAGGPYFYNEQFF. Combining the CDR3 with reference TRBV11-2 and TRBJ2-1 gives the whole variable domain EAGVAQSPRYKIIEKRQSVAFWCNPISGHATLYWYQQILGQGPKLLIQFQNNGVVDDSQLPKDRFSAERLKGVDSTLKIQPAKLEDSAVYLCASSLDGLAGGPYFYNEQFFGPGTRLTVL.

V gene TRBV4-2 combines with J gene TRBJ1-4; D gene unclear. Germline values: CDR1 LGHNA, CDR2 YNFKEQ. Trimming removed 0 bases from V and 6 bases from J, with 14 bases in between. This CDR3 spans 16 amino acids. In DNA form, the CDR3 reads TGTGCCAGCAGCCAAGAGGGCGCCGCGGCTCATGAAAAACTGTTTTTT. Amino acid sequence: CASSQEGAAAHEKLFF.

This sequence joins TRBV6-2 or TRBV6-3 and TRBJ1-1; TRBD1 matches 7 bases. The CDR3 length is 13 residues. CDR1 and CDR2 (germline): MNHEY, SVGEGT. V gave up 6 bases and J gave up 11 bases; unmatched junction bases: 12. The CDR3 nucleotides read TGTGCCAGCAGGCCCGGGACAGTGCCTCAGGCTTTCTTT. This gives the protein CASRPGTVPQAFF.

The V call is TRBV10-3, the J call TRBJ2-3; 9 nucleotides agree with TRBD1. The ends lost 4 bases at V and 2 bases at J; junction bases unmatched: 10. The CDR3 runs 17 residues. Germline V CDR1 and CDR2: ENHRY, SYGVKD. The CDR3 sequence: CAISAISQGAVTDTQYF. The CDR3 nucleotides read TGTGCCATCAGTGCCATTTCACAGGGGGCAGTCACAGATACGCAGTATTTT.

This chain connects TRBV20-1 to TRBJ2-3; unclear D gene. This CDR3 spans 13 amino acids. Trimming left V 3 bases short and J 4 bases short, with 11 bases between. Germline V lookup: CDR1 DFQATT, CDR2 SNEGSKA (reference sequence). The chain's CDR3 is CSASPPPSDTQYF. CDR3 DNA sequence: TGCAGTGCTAGTCCTCCCCCTTCAGATACGCAGTATTTT.

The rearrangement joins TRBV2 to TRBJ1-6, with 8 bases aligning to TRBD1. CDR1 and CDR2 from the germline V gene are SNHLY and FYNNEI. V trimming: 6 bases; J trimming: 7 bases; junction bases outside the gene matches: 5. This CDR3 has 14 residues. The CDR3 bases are TGTGCCAGCAGATCCGGGACAGGAAATTCACCCCTCCACTTT. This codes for CASRSGTGNSPLHF.

CDR3 bases: TGTGCCACCGGATTGAACACTGAAGCTTTCTTT. As protein: CATGLNTEAFF. The chain employs TRBV10-3 and TRBJ1-1; D is unresolved. The germline CDR1 and CDR2 sequences are ENHRY and SYGVKD. The CDR3 has 11 amino acids. V lost 10 bases to trimming and J lost 0 bases, with 6 bases between them.

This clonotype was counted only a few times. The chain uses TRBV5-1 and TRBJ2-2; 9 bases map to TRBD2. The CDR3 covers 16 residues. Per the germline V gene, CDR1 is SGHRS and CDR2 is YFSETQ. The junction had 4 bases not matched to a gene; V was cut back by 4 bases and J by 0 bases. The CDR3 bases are TGCGCCAGCAGCCGAGCGGGGGGCCCGAACACCGGGGAGCTGTTTTTT. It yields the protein CASSRAGGPNTGELFF.